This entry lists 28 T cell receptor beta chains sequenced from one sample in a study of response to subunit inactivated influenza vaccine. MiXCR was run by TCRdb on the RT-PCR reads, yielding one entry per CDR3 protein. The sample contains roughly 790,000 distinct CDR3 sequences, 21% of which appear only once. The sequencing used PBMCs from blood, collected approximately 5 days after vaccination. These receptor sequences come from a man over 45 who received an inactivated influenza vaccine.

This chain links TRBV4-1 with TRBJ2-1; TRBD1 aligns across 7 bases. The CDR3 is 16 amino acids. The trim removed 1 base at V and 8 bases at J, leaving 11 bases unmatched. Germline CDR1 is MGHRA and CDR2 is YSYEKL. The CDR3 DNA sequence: TGCGCCAGCAGCCAAGTCCCCCCAGGGGGTGGCGATGAGCAGTTCTTC. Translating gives CASSQVPPGGGDEQFF.

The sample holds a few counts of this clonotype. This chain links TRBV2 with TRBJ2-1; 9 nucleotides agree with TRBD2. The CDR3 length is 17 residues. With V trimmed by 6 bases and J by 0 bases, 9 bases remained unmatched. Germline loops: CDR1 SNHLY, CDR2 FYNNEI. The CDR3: CASRSRGSGGSYNEQFF. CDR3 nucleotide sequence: TGTGCCAGCAGGTCACGGGGTAGCGGGGGCTCCTACAATGAGCAGTTCTTC.

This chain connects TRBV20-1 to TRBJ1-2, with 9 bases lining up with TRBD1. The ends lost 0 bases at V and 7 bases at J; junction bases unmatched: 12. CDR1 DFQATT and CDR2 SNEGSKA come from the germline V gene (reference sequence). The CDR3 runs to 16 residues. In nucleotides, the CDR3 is TGCAGTGCTAGAGATTGGGGGACAGGGTCCGGGGGTGGCTACACCTTC. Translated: CSARDWGTGSGGGYTF.

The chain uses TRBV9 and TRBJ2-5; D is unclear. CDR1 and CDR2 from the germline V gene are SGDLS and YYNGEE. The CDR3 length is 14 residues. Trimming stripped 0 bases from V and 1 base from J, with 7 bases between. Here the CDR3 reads CASSVEGSQETQYF. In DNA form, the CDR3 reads TGTGCCAGCAGCGTAGAGGGCAGCCAAGAGACCCAGTACTTC.

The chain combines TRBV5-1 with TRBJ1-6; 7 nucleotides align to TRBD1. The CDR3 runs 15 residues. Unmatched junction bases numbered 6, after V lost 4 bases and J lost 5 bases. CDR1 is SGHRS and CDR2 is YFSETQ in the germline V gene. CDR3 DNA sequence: TGCGCCAGCAGCCCCGGGACAGTAGATAATTCACCCCTCCACTTT. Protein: CASSPGTVDNSPLHF.

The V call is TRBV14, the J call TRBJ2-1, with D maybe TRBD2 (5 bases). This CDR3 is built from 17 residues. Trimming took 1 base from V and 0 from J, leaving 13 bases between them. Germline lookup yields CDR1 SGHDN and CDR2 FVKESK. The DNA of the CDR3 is TGTGCCAGCAGCCAAGGACTAACGTCCCGCTCCTACAATGAGCAGTTCTTC. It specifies CASSQGLTSRSYNEQFF.

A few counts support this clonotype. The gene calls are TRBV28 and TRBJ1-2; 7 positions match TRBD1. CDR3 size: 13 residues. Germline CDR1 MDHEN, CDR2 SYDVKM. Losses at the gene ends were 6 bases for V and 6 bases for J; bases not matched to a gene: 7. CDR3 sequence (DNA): TGTGCCAGCAGGGGGGACAGTACCCATGGCTACACCTTC. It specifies CASRGDSTHGYTF.

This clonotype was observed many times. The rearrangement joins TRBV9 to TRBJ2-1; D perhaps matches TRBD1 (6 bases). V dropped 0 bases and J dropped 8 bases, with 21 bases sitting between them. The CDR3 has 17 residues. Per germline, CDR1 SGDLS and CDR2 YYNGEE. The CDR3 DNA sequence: TGTGCCAGCAGCGTAGACAATCCCCGCCTGCAGGGGCATGAGCAGTTCTTC. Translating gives CASSVDNPRLQGHEQFF.

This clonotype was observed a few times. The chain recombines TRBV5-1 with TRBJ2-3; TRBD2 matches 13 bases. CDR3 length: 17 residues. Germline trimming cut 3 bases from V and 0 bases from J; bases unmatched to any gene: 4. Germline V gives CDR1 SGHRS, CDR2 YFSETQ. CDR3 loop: CASSSGTSGVSTDTQYF. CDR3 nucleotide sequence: TGCGCCAGCAGCTCCGGGACTAGCGGGGTTAGCACAGATACGCAGTATTTT.

CDR3 amino acids: CSANGQGNTEAFF. The CDR3 region has the DNA TGCAGTGCAAATGGACAGGGAAACACTGAAGCTTTCTTT. The rearrangement joins TRBV20-1 to TRBJ1-1; 8 bases are a match to TRBD1. V was clipped by 6 bases and J by 2 bases; unmatched bases: 5. The CDR3 sequence is 13 residues long. Germline values: CDR1 DFQATT, CDR2 SNEGSKA (reference sequence).

CDR3: CASSSKSGTSPMLGELFF. The DNA for the CDR3 is TGTGCCAGCAGCTCCAAATCCGGGACTAGCCCGATGTTGGGGGAGCTGTTTTTT. The chain is built from TRBV7-3 and TRBJ2-2, with TRBD2 identical over 9 bases. V lost 4 bases and J lost 8; bases outside the gene matches: 17. The CDR3 extends over 18 amino acids. Germline-derived CDR1 and CDR2 are SGHTA and FQGTGA.

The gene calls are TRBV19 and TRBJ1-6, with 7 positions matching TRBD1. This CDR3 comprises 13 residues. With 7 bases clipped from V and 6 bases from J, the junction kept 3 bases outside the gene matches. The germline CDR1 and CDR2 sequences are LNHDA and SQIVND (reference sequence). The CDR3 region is CASNDRVNSPLHF. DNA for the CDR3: TGTGCCAGTAACGACAGGGTTAATTCACCCCTCCACTTT.

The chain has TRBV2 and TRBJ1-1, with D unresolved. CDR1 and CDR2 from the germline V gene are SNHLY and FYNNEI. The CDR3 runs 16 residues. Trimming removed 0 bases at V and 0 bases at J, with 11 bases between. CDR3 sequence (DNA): TGTGCCAGCAGTGAAGCAGGGCAGACTTTGAACACTGAAGCTTTCTTT. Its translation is CASSEAGQTLNTEAFF.

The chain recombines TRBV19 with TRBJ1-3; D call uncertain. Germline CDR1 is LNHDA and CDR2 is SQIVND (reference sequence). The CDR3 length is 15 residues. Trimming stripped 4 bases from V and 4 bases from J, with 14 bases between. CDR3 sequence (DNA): TGTGCCAGTAGTAAAGGCCGCGCGGACGGAAACACCATATATTTT. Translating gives CASSKGRADGNTIYF.

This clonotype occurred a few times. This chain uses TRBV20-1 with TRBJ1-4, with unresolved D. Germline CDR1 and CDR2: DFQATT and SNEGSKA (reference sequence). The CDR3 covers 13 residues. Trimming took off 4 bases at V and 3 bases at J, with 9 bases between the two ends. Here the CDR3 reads CSAKGSANEKLFF. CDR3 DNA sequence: TGCAGTGCTAAGGGCTCGGCTAATGAAAAACTGTTTTTT.

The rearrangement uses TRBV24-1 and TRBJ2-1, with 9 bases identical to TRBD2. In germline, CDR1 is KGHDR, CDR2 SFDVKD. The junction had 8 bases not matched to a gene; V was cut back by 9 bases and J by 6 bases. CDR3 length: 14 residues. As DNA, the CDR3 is TGTGCCACCCAACCGGGACTAGCAAGCAATGAGCAGTTCTTC. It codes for CATQPGLASNEQFF.

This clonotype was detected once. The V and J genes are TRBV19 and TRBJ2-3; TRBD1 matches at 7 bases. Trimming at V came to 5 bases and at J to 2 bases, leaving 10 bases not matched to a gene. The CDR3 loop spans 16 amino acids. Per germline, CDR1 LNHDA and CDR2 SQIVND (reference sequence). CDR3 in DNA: TGTGCCAGTAGTGATTCCCTGGGACAGCTCACAGATACGCAGTATTTT. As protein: CASSDSLGQLTDTQYF.

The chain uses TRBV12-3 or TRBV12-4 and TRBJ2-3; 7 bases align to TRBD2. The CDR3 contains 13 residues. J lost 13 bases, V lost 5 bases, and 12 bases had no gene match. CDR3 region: CASSPGGLGGKYF. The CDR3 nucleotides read TGTGCCAGCAGTCCTGGGGGACTGGGGGGGAAGTATTTT.

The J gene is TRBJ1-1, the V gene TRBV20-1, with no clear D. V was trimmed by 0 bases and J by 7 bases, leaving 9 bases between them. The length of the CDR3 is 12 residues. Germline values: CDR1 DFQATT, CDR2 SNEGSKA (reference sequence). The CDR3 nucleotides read TGCAGTGCTAGAGATCTCCCGGGTGAAGCTTTCTTT. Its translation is CSARDLPGEAFF.

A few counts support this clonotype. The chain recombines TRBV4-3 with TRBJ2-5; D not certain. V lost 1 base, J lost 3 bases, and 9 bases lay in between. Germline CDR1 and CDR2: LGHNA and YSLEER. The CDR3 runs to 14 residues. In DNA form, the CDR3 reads TGCGCCAGCAGCCAAGGAATGCTAGAAGAGACCCAGTACTTC. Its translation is CASSQGMLEETQYF.

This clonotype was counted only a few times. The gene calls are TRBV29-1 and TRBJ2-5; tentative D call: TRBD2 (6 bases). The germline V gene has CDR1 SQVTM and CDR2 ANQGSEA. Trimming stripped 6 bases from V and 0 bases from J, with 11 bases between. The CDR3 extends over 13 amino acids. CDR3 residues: CSVGRENQETQYF. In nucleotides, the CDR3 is TGCAGCGTAGGCCGGGAGAACCAAGAGACCCAGTACTTC.

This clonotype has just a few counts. The CDR3: CASSYAGDRAVNEQFF. The CDR3 nucleotides read TGTGCCAGCAGTTACGCCGGGGACAGGGCAGTTAATGAGCAGTTCTTC. J is TRBJ2-1 and V is TRBV6-5; 9 bases align to TRBD1. The V gene's germline CDR1 is MNHEY and CDR2 SVGAGI. The CDR3 runs to 16 residues. Germline trimming cut 2 bases from V and 7 bases from J; bases unmatched to any gene: 9.

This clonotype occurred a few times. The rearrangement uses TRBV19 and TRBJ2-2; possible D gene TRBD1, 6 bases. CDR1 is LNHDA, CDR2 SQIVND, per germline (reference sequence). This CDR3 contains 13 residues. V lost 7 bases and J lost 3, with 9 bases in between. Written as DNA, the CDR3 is TGTGCCAGTATGAACAGGGACACCGGGGAGCTGTTTTTT. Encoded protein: CASMNRDTGELFF.

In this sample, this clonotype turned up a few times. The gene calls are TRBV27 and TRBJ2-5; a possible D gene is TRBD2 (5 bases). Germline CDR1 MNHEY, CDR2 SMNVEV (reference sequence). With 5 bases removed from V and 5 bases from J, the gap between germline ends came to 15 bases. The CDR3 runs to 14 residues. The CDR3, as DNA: TGTGCCAGCAGTCCCTCTCGCGGCGGGGAGACCCAGTACTTC. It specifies CASSPSRGGETQYF.

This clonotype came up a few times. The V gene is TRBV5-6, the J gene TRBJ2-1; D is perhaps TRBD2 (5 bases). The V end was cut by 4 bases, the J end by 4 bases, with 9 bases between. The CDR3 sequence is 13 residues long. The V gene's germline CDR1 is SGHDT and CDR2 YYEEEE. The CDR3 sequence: CASSPWRYNEQFF. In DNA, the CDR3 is TGTGCCAGCAGCCCGTGGAGGTACAATGAGCAGTTCTTC. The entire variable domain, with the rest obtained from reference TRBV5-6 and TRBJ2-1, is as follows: DAGVTQSPTHLIKTRGQQVTLRCSPKSGHDTVSWYQQALGQGPQFIFQYYEEEERQRGNFPDRFSGHQFPNYSSELNVNALLLGDSALYLCASSPWRYNEQFFGPGTRLTVL.

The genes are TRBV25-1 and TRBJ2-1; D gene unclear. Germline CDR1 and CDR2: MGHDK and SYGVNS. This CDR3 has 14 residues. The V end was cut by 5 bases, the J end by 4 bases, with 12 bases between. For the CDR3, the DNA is TGTGCCAGCAGTTGGGCGCCCCCTTACAATGAGCAGTTCTTC. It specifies CASSWAPPYNEQFF.

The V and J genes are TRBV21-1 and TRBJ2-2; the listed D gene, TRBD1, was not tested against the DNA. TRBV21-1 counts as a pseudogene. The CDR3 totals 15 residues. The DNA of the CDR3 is TGTGCCAGCGGGGACAGGGTGGCGAACACCGGGGAGCTGTTTTTT. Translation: CASGDRVANTGELFF.

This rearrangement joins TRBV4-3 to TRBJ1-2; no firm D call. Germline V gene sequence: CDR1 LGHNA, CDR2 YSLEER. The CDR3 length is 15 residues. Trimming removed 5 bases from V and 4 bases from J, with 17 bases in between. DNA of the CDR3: TGCGCCAGCAGCGCCCGAGAAGGACGGGTCTATGGCTACACCTTC. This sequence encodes CASSAREGRVYGYTF.